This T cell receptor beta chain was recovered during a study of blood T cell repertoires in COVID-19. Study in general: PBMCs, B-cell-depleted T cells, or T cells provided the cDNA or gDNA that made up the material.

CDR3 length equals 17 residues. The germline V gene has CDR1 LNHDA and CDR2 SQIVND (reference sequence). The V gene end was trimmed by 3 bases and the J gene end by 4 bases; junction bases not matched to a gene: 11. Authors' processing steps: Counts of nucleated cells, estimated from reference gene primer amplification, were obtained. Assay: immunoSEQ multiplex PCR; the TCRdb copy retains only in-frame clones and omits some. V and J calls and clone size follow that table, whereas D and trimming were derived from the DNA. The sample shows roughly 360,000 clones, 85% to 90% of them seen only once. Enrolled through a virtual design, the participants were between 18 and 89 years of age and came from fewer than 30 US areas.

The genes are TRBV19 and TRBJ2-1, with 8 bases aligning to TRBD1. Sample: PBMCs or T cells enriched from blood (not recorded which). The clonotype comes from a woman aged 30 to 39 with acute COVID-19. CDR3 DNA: TGTGCCAGTAGTATGCTAGGACAGGGTGGAGAGTACAATGAGCAGTTCTTC. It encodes CASSMLGQGGEYNEQFF.